This T cell receptor beta chain derives from a study of tumor-infiltrating lymphocytes in oesophageal squamous cell carcinoma. TCRdb reprocessed the PCR reads via MiXCR and lists one record per CDR3 protein. In the table there are 15,000 or so distinct CDR3 sequences, roughly 54% of which are singletons. The CDR3 length equals 16 residues, ends included. Germline V gene lookup returns CDR1 MNHNS and CDR2 SASEGT. As concerns this clonotype: The conserved phenylalanine or tryptophan normally closing the CDR3 is absent here, so this likely arose from a read error. The DNA is left out, because the CDR3 cannot be placed on it with certainty; the CDR3 is given as TCRdb lists it.

V and J are TRBV6-1 and TRBJ2-3; TRBD2, the table's D call, lacks a check against the DNA. The specimen was esophageal tumor tissue. This receptor was taken from a female donor with esophageal squamous cell carcinoma. The CDR3 loop reads CASSEALGPHEQYFGP.